Shown below are 9 T cell receptor beta chains from a single sample sequenced in a study of CD8+ T cells in alopecia areata. Reverse transcribed after extraction, RNA yielded cDNA as the sequencing template. Only in-frame clones appear in the TCRdb table, and some are missing; sequencing was by immunoSEQ multiplex PCR. The profile shows 140,000 to 150,000 clones, around 58% of them singletons. Specimen: CD4+ T cells sorted from blood, collected at week 0. The receptors were sampled from a human donor with alopecia areata.

In its sample, this clone was seen a few times. CDR3 loop: CASSRGTGISPLHF. CDR3 bases: TGTGCCAGCAGCAGGGGGACAGGGATATCACCCCTCCACTTT. J is TRBJ1-6 and V is TRBV11-2, with 9 bases identical to TRBD1. The V segment lost 5 bases and the J segment 10 bases; nucleotides outside the gene matches: 6. The CDR3 covers 14 residues. In germline, CDR1 is SGHAT, CDR2 FQNNGV.

The J gene is TRBJ1-6, the V gene TRBV15; D remains ambiguous. V gave up 3 bases and J gave up 6 bases, with 12 bases separating them. The CDR3 is 15 amino acids. In germline, CDR1 is LNHNV, CDR2 YYDKDF (reference sequence). CDR3 bases: TGTGCCACCAGCAGTCAACTTATCTCTAATTCACCCCTCCACTTT. It yields the protein CATSSQLISNSPLHF. Based on the CDR3 plus reference TRBV15 and TRBJ1-6, the full variable domain is DAMVIQNPRYQVTQFGKPVTLSCSQTLNHNVMYWYQQKSSQAPKLLFHYYDKDFNNEADTPDNFQSRRPNTSFCFLDIRSPGLGDTAMYLCATSSQLISNSPLHFGNGTRLTVT.

A word on this clone: This CDR3 is also generated by other DNA sequences in the sample. The V and J genes are TRBV5-1 and TRBJ2-3; weak D call: TRBD2 (6 bases). The V gene's germline CDR1 is SGHRS and CDR2 YFSETQ. The CDR3 has 14 residues. V was cut by 2 bases and J by 1 base, with 8 bases left in between. The CDR3 nucleotides are TGCGCCAGCAGCTTACCGGGGGGCACAGATACGCAGTATTTT. This codes for CASSLPGGTDTQYF.

The rearrangement uses TRBV30 and TRBJ2-7; the match to TRBD1 covers 7 bases. J lost 6 bases, V lost 2 bases, and 7 bases had no gene match. The V gene's germline CDR1 is GTSNPN and CDR2 SVGIG (reference sequence). This CDR3 contains 13 residues. This CDR3 is CAWSRTGVGEQYF. The CDR3 DNA reads TGTGCCTGGAGTCGCACAGGGGTGGGCGAGCAGTACTTC.

This clone has just a few counts. The chain couples TRBV5-1 to TRBJ2-1; no firm D call. The CDR3 consists of 16 residues. CDR1 and CDR2 (germline): SGHRS, YFSETQ. The V end lost 0 bases, the J end lost 0 bases, and 10 bases lay between the germline ends. The CDR3 nucleotides read TGCGCCAGCAGCTTGGCCCTAACGAGCTCCTACAATGAGCAGTTCTTC. It is translated as CASSLALTSSYNEQFF. The full variable domain, its missing parts supplied by reference TRBV5-1 and TRBJ2-1, is KAGVTQTPRYLIKTRGQQVTLSCSPISGHRSVSWYQQTPGQGLQFLFEYFSETQRNKGNFPGRFSGRQFSNSRSEMNVSTLELGDSALYLCASSLALTSSYNEQFFGPGTRLTVL.

CDR3 in amino acids: CSVEGGGMGYGYTF. In DNA form, the CDR3 reads TGCAGCGTTGAAGGAGGGGGTATGGGCTATGGCTACACCTTC. This chain uses TRBV29-1 with TRBJ1-2; a possible D gene is TRBD1 (6 bases). Germline V CDR1 and CDR2: SQVTM, ANQGSEA. This CDR3 has 14 amino acids. V was shortened by 1 base and J by 4 bases, with 13 bases between the two germline ends.

The CDR3 region has the DNA TGTGCCAGCAGAAAACAGGGGGCTGGGGAGACCCAGTACTTC. It is translated as CASRKQGAGETQYF. The rearrangement uses TRBV2 and TRBJ2-5, with 9 nucleotides matching TRBD1. Germline values: CDR1 SNHLY, CDR2 FYNNEI. This CDR3 comprises 14 residues. The junction had 7 bases not matched to a gene; V was cut back by 6 bases and J by 5 bases.

This clone has more than one count but fewer than ten. The chain couples TRBV10-3 to TRBJ2-2, with 10 bases fitting TRBD2. This CDR3 comprises 15 residues. V lost 4 bases and J lost 1; bases outside the gene matches: 0. Germline loops: CDR1 ENHRY, CDR2 SYGVKD. The CDR3 region has the DNA TGTGCCATCAGTGGGACTAGCGGGAACACCGGGGAGCTGTTTTTT. This gives the protein CAISGTSGNTGELFF.

This clone came up a few times. The CDR3 DNA reads as TGCGCCAGCAGCTTGGGTTCTTACGTTAGCACAGATACGCAGTATTTT. Protein sequence: CASSLGSYVSTDTQYF. This chain joins TRBV5-1 and TRBJ2-3; no reliable D call. The CDR3 runs 16 residues. Germline V gene lookup returns CDR1 SGHRS and CDR2 YFSETQ. Trimming left V 0 bases short and J 0 bases short, with 11 bases between.